The T cell receptor (beta chain) described here comes from a study of CD8 T cells in Susac syndrome. An amount of RNA that ranged from roughly 0.45 to 1 ug was reverse transcribed with random hexamers. MiXCR, run by TCRdb on the immunoSEQ multiplex PCR reads, gives a single entry per CDR3 protein. The data contain 100,000 to 150,000 distinct CDR3 sequences, around 95% of them seen just once; the ten biggest clones take up approximately 0.2%. The germline V gene encodes CDR1 WSHSY and CDR2 SAAADI. The V gene lost 2 bases and the J gene lost 5 bases, with 16 bases spanning the gap. The CDR3 has 15 residues. TCR beta from blood CD8+ and CD4+ T cells was sequenced.

The receptor was derived from a human donor with Susac syndrome. The sequenced sample consisted of CD8+ T cells from PBMCs. This chain connects TRBV10-2 to TRBJ2-7; TRBD1 might be the D (5 bases). The CDR3 DNA is TGCGCCAGCAGTGAGCGCCAGGGAAATCTTCACGAGCAGTACTTC. The encoded protein is CASSERQGNLHEQYF.